This T cell receptor beta chain was profiled in a study of blood T cell repertoires in COVID-19. On the study more broadly: COVID-19 samples collected from the United States, Italy and Spain covered acute and convalescent phases. T cells, B-cell-depleted T cells, or PBMCs provided the cDNA or gDNA that served as material.

There are 13 residues in the CDR3. V lost 3 bases and J lost 0, with 8 bases in between. From germline, CDR1 is DFQATT and CDR2 SNEGSKA (reference sequence). Cohorts were determined from participant-reported clinical history. Methods used by the authors: Amplification of reference gene primers was used by the study to estimate nucleated cell counts. Here immunoSEQ multiplex PCR was the method, and the copy in TCRdb shows in-frame clones only, minus some. V and J calls plus clone size are reproduced from that table; the DNA served to infer D and trimming. Found here are 280,000 or so clones, roughly 89% of them singletons; the top ten hold approximately 2.9%.

This receptor was obtained from a woman between 45 and 60 years old who had been exposed to COVID-19. The chain joins TRBV20-1 to TRBJ1-1; perhaps TRBD1 as D (5 bases). Specimen: PBMCs or T cells enriched from blood (not recorded which). CDR3: CSASTRVNTEAFF. Written as DNA, the CDR3 is TGCAGTGCTAGTACCAGGGTGAACACTGAAGCTTTCTTT.